Below are 25 T cell receptor beta chains sequenced from a single sample in a study of vaccination and CD4 T cells after COVID-19. An Oncomine TCR Beta short-read assay was used to sequence the DNA from cultured CD4+ T cells. A single record per CDR3 protein comes from TCRdb applying MiXCR to the PCR reads. This table has about 18,000 distinct CDR3 sequences, about three quarters appearing once. Treatment given: 10-day PBMC culture with coronavirus spike peptide pools or control peptides (ViraFEST assay). These receptors lack a known antigen. Source material: CD4+ T cells from blood, cultured in vitro. The receptors come from a human donor who had recovered from COVID-19.

This chain links TRBV20-1 with TRBJ2-4, with 13 nucleotides matching TRBD2. Germline values: CDR1 DFQATT, CDR2 SNEGSKA (reference sequence). CDR3 size: 15 residues. V shed 2 bases and J 15 bases; nucleotides not matched to a gene: 13. CDR3 region: CSARPRRGLAGLRYF. The CDR3 DNA follows: TGCAGTGCTAGACCCCGAAGGGGACTAGCGGGACTACGGTACTTC.

For the CDR3, the DNA is TGTGCCAGCAGTGTCCGGACAATTGGAGAGCCCTACGAGCAGTACTTC. This encodes CASSVRTIGEPYEQYF. The chain joins TRBV6-1 to TRBJ2-7, with a possible D match to TRBD1 (5 bases). The germline V gene encodes CDR1 MNHNS and CDR2 SASEGT. The CDR3 has 16 residues. V lost 4 bases, J lost 2 bases, and 18 bases lay in between.

V is TRBV5-1 and J is TRBJ2-7, with D tentatively TRBD1 (6 bases). Trimming removed 2 bases from V and 5 bases from J, with 11 bases in between. The V gene's germline CDR1 is SGHRS and CDR2 YFSETQ. The length of the CDR3 is 13 residues. CDR3 loop: CASSFQGSDEQYF. In nucleotides, the CDR3 is TGCGCCAGCAGCTTCCAGGGGTCGGACGAGCAGTACTTC. Together with reference TRBV5-1 and TRBJ2-7, the CDR3 gives the full variable domain: KAGVTQTPRYLIKTRGQQVTLSCSPISGHRSVSWYQQTPGQGLQFLFEYFSETQRNKGNFPGRFSGRQFSNSRSEMNVSTLELGDSALYLCASSFQGSDEQYFGPGTRLTVT.

The CDR3 protein is CATSGGEEQYF. For the CDR3, the DNA is TGTGCCACCTCAGGAGGGGAAGAGCAGTACTTC. This chain joins TRBV6-2 or TRBV6-3 and TRBJ2-7; TRBD2 is a possible D gene (6 bases). The CDR3 length is 11 residues. With 10 bases removed from V and 7 bases from J, the gap between germline ends came to 14 bases. Germline CDR1 and CDR2: MNHEY and SVGEGT.

This clonotype has only a few counts. J is TRBJ1-2 and V is TRBV6-1; TRBD1 matches 7 bases. The ends lost 6 bases at V and 3 bases at J; junction bases unmatched: 7. Germline-derived CDR1 and CDR2 are MNHNS and SASEGT. The CDR3 runs to 14 residues. The CDR3 is CASRRQGGDYGYTF. The CDR3 DNA reads as TGTGCCAGCAGGCGACAGGGAGGGGACTATGGCTACACCTTC.

This clonotype was picked up one time. The chain joins TRBV11-2 to TRBJ2-1, with TRBD1 as a possible D gene (6 bases). V was shortened by 5 bases and J by 6 bases, with 17 bases between the two germline ends. The CDR3 contains 15 residues. Per the germline V gene, CDR1 is SGHAT and CDR2 is FQNNGV. CDR3 residues: CASSRDRWVGNEQFF. The CDR3 region has the DNA TGTGCCAGCAGCCGTGACAGGTGGGTAGGCAATGAGCAGTTCTTC.

The V gene is TRBV10-3, the J gene TRBJ2-7; D is ambiguous. Germline V gives CDR1 ENHRY, CDR2 SYGVKD. The CDR3 runs 15 residues. V was cut by 0 bases and J by 3 bases, with 12 bases left in between. The CDR3 spells CAISESRKTLYEQYF. The CDR3 nucleotides are TGTGCCATCAGTGAGTCCAGGAAGACCCTCTACGAGCAGTACTTC.

V and J are TRBV2 and TRBJ1-6; D is possibly TRBD1 (5 bases). V lost 6 bases and J lost 10, with 16 bases in between. Germline-derived CDR1 and CDR2 are SNHLY and FYNNEI. This CDR3 has 14 amino acids. In nucleotides, the CDR3 is TGTGCCAGCAGGGAGGGACTGACTAGCTCACCCCTCCACTTT. It encodes CASREGLTSSPLHF. Combining the CDR3 with reference TRBV2 and TRBJ1-6 gives the whole variable domain EPEVTQTPSHQVTQMGQEVILRCVPISNHLYFYWYRQILGQKVEFLVSFYNNEISEKSEIFDDQFSVERPDGSNFTLKIRSTKLEDSAMYFCASREGLTSSPLHFGNGTRLTVT.

This clonotype has only a few counts. The V and J genes are TRBV20-1 and TRBJ1-5; 11 bases map to TRBD1. There are 16 residues in the CDR3. V shed 0 bases and J 3 bases; nucleotides not matched to a gene: 4. The germline CDR1 and CDR2 sequences are DFQATT and SNEGSKA (reference sequence). The CDR3 is CSARDGQGANNQPQHF. Written as DNA, the CDR3 is TGCAGTGCTAGAGACGGACAGGGGGCCAACAATCAGCCCCAGCATTTT.

The J gene is TRBJ2-3, the V gene TRBV11-3; TRBD2 is a possible D gene (6 bases). The CDR3 extends over 16 amino acids. The ends were cut back, 3 bases at V and 0 bases at J, with 13 bases in the middle. Germline CDR1 SGHNT, CDR2 YENEEA. CDR3 nucleotide sequence: TGTGCCAGCAGCTTCGGAGGGGCGACGAGCACAGATACGCAGTATTTT. Its protein product is CASSFGGATSTDTQYF.

The chain recombines TRBV7-6 with TRBJ1-2; 8 bases map to TRBD1. The length of the CDR3 is 13 residues. Germline trimming cut 6 bases from V and 7 bases from J; bases unmatched to any gene: 7. CDR1 and CDR2 (germline): SGHVS, FNYEAQ. The CDR3 DNA sequence: TGTGCCAGCAGTTACCAGGGGGCTCGTGGCTACACCTTC. Translated, it gives CASSYQGARGYTF.

This clonotype was counted only a few times. V and J are TRBV7-6 and TRBJ2-5; the D is unclear. CDR1 is SGHVS and CDR2 is FNYEAQ in the germline V gene. V lost 5 bases and J lost 4, with 8 bases in between. The CDR3 consists of 12 residues. This CDR3 reads CASSPRRETQYF. CDR3 in DNA: TGTGCCAGCAGCCCAAGAAGAGAGACCCAGTACTTC. The variable domain in full, with the rest retrieved from reference TRBV7-6 and TRBJ2-5, is GAGVSQSPRYKVTKRGQDVALRCDPISGHVSLYWYRQALGQGPEFLTYFNYEAQQDKSGLPNDRFSAERPEGSISTLTIQRTEQRDSAMYRCASSPRRETQYFGPGTRLLVL.

The chain joins TRBV29-1 to TRBJ2-5; no definite D call. Germline lookup yields CDR1 SQVTM and CDR2 ANQGSEA. The CDR3 covers 13 residues. The V end lost 5 bases, the J end lost 1 base, and 11 bases lay between the germline ends. The CDR3 reads CSVSKGGQETQYF. DNA of the CDR3: TGCAGCGTTTCCAAGGGTGGCCAAGAGACCCAGTACTTC.

This rearrangement joins TRBV5-5 to TRBJ2-7; 11 bases agree with TRBD2. V lost 4 bases and J lost 8; bases outside the gene matches: 8. The CDR3 totals 14 residues. In germline, CDR1 is SGHKS, CDR2 YYEKEE (reference sequence). CDR3 protein: CASSVAGTSGKQYF. The CDR3 region has the DNA TGTGCCAGCAGCGTCGCCGGGACTAGCGGCAAGCAGTACTTC.

The rearrangement links TRBV6-1 to TRBJ2-1, with 10 bases aligning to TRBD2. The trim removed 2 bases at V and 8 bases at J, leaving 15 bases unmatched. Germline CDR1 reads MNHNS; CDR2 reads SASEGT. The CDR3 extends over 18 amino acids. The CDR3 protein is CASSEPHITSGTVYEQFF. CDR3 bases: TGTGCCAGCAGTGAACCCCACATAACTAGCGGGACGGTTTATGAGCAGTTCTTC.

The chain has TRBV2 and TRBJ1-2, with D unresolved. Per germline, CDR1 SNHLY and CDR2 FYNNEI. V was clipped by 7 bases and J by 2 bases, with 5 bases between them. This CDR3 region has 11 residues. The CDR3 DNA follows: TGTGCCAGCACGGACAACTATGGCTACACCTTC. Protein sequence: CASTDNYGYTF.

The rearrangement joins TRBV15 to TRBJ1-4; D is perhaps TRBD1 (5 bases). The V end lost 3 bases, the J end lost 8 bases, and 19 bases lay between the germline ends. Germline V gene lookup returns CDR1 LNHNV and CDR2 YYDKDF (reference sequence). The CDR3 consists of 16 residues. CDR3 bases: TGTGCCACCAGCAGGGGGGTGGATAGGGCTAGAGAAAAACTGTTTTTT. Its translation: CATSRGVDRAREKLFF.

J is TRBJ1-4 and V is TRBV20-1, with 10 bases aligning to TRBD1. V shed 5 bases, J shed 5 bases, and the junction held 2 bases outside the gene matches. The CDR3 runs 13 residues. Germline CDR1 is DFQATT and CDR2 is SNEGSKA (reference sequence). CDR3 in DNA: TGCAGTGCTGGGGGACAGGGGAATGAAAAACTGTTTTTT. It translates to CSAGGQGNEKLFF.

This clonotype was counted only a few times. The chain recombines TRBV10-3 with TRBJ1-3, with D perhaps matching TRBD1 (6 bases). The CDR3 runs to 15 residues. The germline gives CDR1 ENHRY, CDR2 SYGVKD. Deletions cut 6 bases from V and 0 bases from J, with 12 bases between. CDR3: CAISPGATSGNTIYF. DNA of the CDR3: TGTGCCATCAGCCCAGGGGCGACCTCTGGAAACACCATATATTTT.

There are a few counts of this clonotype. V is TRBV7-2 and J is TRBJ2-3; TRBD2 matches 13 bases. The germline V gene encodes CDR1 SGHTA and CDR2 FQGNSA. V dropped 5 bases and J dropped 7; count of bases not matched to a gene: 6. This CDR3 comprises 15 residues. CDR3 amino acids: CASSMGLAGLYTQYF. DNA for the CDR3: TGTGCCAGCAGCATGGGACTAGCGGGATTGTATACGCAGTATTTT.

V and J are TRBV20-1 and TRBJ1-1, with a tentative D call TRBD1 (6 bases). V was clipped by 3 bases and J by 4 bases, with 15 bases between them. Germline CDR1 DFQATT, CDR2 SNEGSKA (reference sequence). This CDR3 has 14 amino acids. The CDR3 coding sequence is TGCAGTGCTAGCGGGTCCAGGGGAATCACTGAAGCTTTCTTT. It specifies CSASGSRGITEAFF.

The chain couples TRBV2 to TRBJ1-5; D gene uncertain. Germline V gene lookup returns CDR1 SNHLY and CDR2 FYNNEI. The V gene lost 0 bases and the J gene lost 1 base, with 4 bases spanning the gap. This CDR3 has 14 residues. CDR3 loop: CASSEANSNQPQHF. The CDR3 DNA sequence: TGTGCCAGCAGTGAAGCGAACAGCAATCAGCCCCAGCATTTT.

The chain employs TRBV2 and TRBJ1-5; no clear D. CDR3 length: 12 residues. Trimming pared 6 bases from V and 1 base from J, leaving 4 bases between. Germline values: CDR1 SNHLY, CDR2 FYNNEI. The CDR3 nucleotides are TGTGCCAGCAGCGACAGCAATCAGCCCCAGCATTTT. It translates to CASSDSNQPQHF.

V usage is TRBV10-2 and J usage is TRBJ2-2; TRBD2 agrees at 7 bases. There are 15 residues in the CDR3. Germline loops: CDR1 WSHSY, CDR2 SAAADI. V lost 3 bases, J lost 5 bases, and 6 bases stayed unmatched. The CDR3 DNA reads as TGCGCCAGCAGTGACGGCGGGAGTCGGACCGGGGAGCTGTTTTTT. Amino acid sequence: CASSDGGSRTGELFF.

The CDR3 region is CASNFDQSTEAFF. In DNA form, the CDR3 reads TGTGCCAGCAACTTCGACCAGTCCACTGAAGCTTTCTTT. This chain connects TRBV2 to TRBJ1-1; D is unresolved. This CDR3 region has 13 residues. Germline CDR1 reads SNHLY; CDR2 reads FYNNEI. The germline V and J ends were trimmed by 7 bases and 4 bases, with 13 bases remaining between them. The variable domain in full, completed from reference TRBV2 and TRBJ1-1, reads EPEVTQTPSHQVTQMGQEVILRCVPISNHLYFYWYRQILGQKVEFLVSFYNNEISEKSEIFDDQFSVERPDGSNFTLKIRSTKLEDSAMYFCASNFDQSTEAFFGQGTRLTVV.